This entry is about one T cell receptor (beta chain). By how much of the sample it makes up, this clonotype is medium-sized (0.01 to 0.1%). It has no known antigen specificity. No base quality information exists; no much larger clone differs at one position. This sample is part of a study of immune reconstitution after stem cell transplant in scleroderma (dated by TCRdb to about 2017). The library was built by means of RT-PCR. The sample was run on an Illumina MiSeq. TCRdb redid the processing of the public reads, applying fastp at Q25 and MiXCR, and retained in-frame beta chains. CDR3 protein sequences are deduplicated, and each keeps its most common genes and DNA. Here the sample has under 4,500 distinct CDR3 sequences; roughly 5.9% occur a single time. The top ten clonotypes cover approximately 15% of the sample. At the junction V is shortened by 3 bases and J by 5 bases, with 8 bases in between. Via the germline V gene (reference sequence), CDR1 is DFQATT and CDR2 SNEGSKA. Taken from cysteine to phenylalanine, the CDR3 has 12 residues. The CDR3 DNA has 36 bases and is translated from base 1.

The rearranged chain carries TRBV20-1 and TRBJ2-1, with a weak D call of TRBD2 (6 bases match). The specimen was collected before or after autologous hematopoietic stem cell transplantation (not recorded which). The receptor's source is a female donor with systemic sclerosis. Donor details come from another sample of the same person, matched by shared clones. CDR3 region: CSASGSHNEQFF. The bases read TGCAGTGCTAGCGGGAGCCACAATGAGCAGTTCTTC.